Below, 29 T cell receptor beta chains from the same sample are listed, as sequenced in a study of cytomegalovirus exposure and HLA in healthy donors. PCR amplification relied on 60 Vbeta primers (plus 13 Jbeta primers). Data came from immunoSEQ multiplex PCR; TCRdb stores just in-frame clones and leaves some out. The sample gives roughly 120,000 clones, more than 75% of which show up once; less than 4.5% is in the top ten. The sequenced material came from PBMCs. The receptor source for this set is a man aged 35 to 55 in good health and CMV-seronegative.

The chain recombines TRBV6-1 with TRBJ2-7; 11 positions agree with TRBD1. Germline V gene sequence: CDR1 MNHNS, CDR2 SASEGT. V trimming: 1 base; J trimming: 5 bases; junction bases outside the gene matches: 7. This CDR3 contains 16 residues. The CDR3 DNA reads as TGTGCCAGCAGTGAAGTCGAGGACAGGGGGCTCGACGAGCAGTACTTC. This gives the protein CASSEVEDRGLDEQYF.

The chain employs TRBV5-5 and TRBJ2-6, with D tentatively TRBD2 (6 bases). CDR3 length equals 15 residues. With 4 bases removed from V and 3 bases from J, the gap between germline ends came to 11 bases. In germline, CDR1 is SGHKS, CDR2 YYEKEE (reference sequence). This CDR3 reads CASSTVGSGANVLTF. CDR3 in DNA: TGTGCCAGCAGCACTGTCGGGAGTGGGGCCAACGTCCTGACTTTC.

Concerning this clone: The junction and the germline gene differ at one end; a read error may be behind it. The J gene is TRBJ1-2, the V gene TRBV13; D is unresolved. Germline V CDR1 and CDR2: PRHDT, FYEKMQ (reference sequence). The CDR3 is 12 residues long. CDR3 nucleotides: TGTGCCAGCAGCATAGGACTCGAGGGCTACACCTTC. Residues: CASSIGLEGYTF.

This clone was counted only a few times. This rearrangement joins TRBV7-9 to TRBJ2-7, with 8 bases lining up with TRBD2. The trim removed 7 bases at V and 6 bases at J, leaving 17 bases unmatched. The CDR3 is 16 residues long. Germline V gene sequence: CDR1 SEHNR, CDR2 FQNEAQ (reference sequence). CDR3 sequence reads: CASTAGRGDSRPEQYF. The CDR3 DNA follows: TGTGCCAGCACCGCCGGGAGGGGGGATAGTCGGCCCGAGCAGTACTTC.

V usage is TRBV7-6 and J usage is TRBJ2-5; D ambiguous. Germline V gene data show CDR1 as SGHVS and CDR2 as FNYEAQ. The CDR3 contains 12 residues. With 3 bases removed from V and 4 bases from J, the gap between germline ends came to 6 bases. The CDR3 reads CASSLGLETQYF. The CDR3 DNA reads TGTGCCAGCAGCTTGGGCCTAGAGACCCAGTACTTC. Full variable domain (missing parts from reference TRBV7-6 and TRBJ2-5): GAGVSQSPRYKVTKRGQDVALRCDPISGHVSLYWYRQALGQGPEFLTYFNYEAQQDKSGLPNDRFSAERPEGSISTLTIQRTEQRDSAMYRCASSLGLETQYFGPGTRLLVL.

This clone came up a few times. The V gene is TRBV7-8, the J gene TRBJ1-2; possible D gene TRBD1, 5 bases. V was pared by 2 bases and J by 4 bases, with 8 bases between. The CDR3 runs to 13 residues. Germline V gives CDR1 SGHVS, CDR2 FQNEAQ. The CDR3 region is CASSLRQLYGYTF. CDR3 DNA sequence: TGTGCCAGCAGCTTACGACAGCTCTATGGCTACACCTTC.

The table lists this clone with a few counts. CDR3 amino acids: CASGPGNTIYF. DNA of the CDR3: TGTGCCAGCGGCCCTGGAAACACCATATATTTT. The genes are TRBV7-9 and TRBJ1-3; D is unclear. The germline V and J ends were trimmed by 8 bases and 2 bases, with 4 bases remaining between them. Germline CDR1 is SEHNR and CDR2 is FQNEAQ (reference sequence). This CDR3 comprises 11 residues.

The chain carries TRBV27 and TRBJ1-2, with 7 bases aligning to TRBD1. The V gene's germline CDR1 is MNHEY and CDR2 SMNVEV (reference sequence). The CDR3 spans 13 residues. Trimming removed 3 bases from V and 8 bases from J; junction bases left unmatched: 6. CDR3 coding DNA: TGTGCCAGCAGTTTGGAGGGGGCGGGCGGCTACACCTTC. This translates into CASSLEGAGGYTF.

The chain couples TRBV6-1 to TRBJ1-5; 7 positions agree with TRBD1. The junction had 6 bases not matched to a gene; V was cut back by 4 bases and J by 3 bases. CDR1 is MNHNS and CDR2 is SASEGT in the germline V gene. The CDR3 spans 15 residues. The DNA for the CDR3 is TGTGCCAGCAGTGCAACGACAGGGTTCAATCAGCCCCAGCATTTT. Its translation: CASSATTGFNQPQHF.

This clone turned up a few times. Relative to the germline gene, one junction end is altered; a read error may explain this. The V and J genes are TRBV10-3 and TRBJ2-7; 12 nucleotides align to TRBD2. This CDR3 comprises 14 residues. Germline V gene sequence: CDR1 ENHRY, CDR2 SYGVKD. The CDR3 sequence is CASSEASGGAEQYF. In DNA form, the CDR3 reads TGTGCCAGCAGTGAAGCTAGCGGGGGGGCCGAGCAGTACTTC.

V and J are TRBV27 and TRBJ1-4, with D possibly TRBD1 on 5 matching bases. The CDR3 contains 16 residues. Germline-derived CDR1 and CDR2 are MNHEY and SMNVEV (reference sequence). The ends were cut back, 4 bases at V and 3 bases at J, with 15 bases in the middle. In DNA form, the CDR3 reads TGTGCCAGCAGTTCCACGAACAGGATAGCTAATGAAAAACTGTTTTTT. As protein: CASSSTNRIANEKLFF.

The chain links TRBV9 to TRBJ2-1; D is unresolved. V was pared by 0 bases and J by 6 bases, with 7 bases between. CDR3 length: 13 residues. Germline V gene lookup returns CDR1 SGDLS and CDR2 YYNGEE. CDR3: CASSVGPLNEQFF. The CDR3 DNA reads TGTGCCAGCAGCGTAGGCCCACTCAATGAGCAGTTCTTC.

CDR3 nucleotides: TGTGCCAGCAGTCCCCATTCCGGAGCTGAAGCTTTCTTT. As protein: CASSPHSGAEAFF. J is TRBJ1-1 and V is TRBV6-4; D uncertain. Germline lookup yields CDR1 MRHNA and CDR2 SNTAGT. The CDR3 covers 13 residues. Trimming removed 5 bases from V and 6 bases from J, with 13 bases in between.

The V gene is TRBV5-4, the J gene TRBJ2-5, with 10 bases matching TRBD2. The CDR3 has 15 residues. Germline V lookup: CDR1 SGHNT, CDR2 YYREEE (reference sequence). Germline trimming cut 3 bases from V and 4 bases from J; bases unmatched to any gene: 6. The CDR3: CASSSASGGTETQYF. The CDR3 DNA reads TGTGCCAGCAGCTCTGCTAGCGGGGGAACAGAGACCCAGTACTTC. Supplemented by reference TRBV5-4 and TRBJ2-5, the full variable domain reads ETGVTQSPTHLIKTRGQQVTLRCSSQSGHNTVSWYQQALGQGPQFIFQYYREEENGRGNFPPRFSGLQFPNYSSELNVNALELDDSALYLCASSSASGGTETQYFGPGTRLLVL.

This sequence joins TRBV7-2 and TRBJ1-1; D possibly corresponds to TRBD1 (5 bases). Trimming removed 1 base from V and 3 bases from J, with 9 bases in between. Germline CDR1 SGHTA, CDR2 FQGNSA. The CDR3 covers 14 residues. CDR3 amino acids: CASSLVPGYTEAFF. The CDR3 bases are TGTGCCAGCAGCTTAGTGCCAGGGTACACTGAAGCTTTCTTT.

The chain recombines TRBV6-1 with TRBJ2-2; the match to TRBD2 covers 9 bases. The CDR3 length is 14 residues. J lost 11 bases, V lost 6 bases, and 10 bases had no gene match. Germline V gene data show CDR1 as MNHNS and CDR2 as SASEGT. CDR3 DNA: TGTGCCAGCAGGTTCCTAGCGGGGACCATTGAGCTGTTTTTT. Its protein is CASRFLAGTIELFF.

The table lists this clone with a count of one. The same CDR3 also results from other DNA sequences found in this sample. The CDR3: CATRSGENNEQFF. The CDR3 DNA reads TGTGCCACGAGGTCCGGAGAAAACAATGAGCAGTTCTTC. This chain uses TRBV7-9 with TRBJ2-1; D unclear. CDR1 is SEHNR and CDR2 is FQNEAQ in the germline V gene (reference sequence). The CDR3 consists of 13 residues. The ends were cut back, 10 bases at V and 5 bases at J, with 15 bases in the middle.

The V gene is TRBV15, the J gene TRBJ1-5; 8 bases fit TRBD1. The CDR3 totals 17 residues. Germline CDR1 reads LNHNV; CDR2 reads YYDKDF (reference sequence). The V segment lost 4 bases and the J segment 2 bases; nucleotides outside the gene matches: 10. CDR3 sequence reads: CATSTIGQGRGNQPQHF. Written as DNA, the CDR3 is TGTGCCACCAGCACTATCGGACAGGGCAGGGGCAATCAGCCCCAGCATTTT.

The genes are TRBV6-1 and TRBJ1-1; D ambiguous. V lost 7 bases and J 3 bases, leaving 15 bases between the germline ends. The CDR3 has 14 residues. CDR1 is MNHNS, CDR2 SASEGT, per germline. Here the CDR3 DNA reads TGTGCCAGCACCCTATTAGGGAGGTACACTGAAGCTTTCTTT. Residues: CASTLLGRYTEAFF.

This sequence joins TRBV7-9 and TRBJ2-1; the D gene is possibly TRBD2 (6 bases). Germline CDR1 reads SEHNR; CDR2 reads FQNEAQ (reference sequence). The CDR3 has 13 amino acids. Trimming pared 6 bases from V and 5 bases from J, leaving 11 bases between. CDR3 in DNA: TGTGCCAGCAGAGGAGGGGCCGACAATGAGCAGTTCTTC. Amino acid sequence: CASRGGADNEQFF.

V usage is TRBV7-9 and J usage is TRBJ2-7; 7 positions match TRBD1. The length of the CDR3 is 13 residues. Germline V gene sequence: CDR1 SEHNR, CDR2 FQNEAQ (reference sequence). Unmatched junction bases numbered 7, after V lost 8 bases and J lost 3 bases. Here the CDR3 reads CASAKGQSYEQYF. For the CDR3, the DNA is TGTGCCAGCGCCAAGGGACAGAGCTACGAGCAGTACTTC.

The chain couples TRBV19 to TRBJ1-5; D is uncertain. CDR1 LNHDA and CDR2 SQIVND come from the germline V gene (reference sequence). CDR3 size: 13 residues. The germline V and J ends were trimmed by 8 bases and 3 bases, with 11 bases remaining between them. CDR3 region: CASGGSTNQPQHF. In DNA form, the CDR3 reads TGTGCCAGTGGCGGCTCAACCAATCAGCCCCAGCATTTT.

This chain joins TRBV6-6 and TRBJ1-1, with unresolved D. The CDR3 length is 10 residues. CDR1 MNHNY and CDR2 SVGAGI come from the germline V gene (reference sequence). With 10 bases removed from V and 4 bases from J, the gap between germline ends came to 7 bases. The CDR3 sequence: CATRVTEAFF. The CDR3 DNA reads TGTGCCACCCGGGTCACTGAAGCTTTCTTT.

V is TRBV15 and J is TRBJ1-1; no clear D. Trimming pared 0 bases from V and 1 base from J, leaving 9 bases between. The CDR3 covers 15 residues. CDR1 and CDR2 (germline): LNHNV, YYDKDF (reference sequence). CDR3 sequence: CATSRDAVENTEAFF. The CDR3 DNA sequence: TGTGCCACCAGCAGAGATGCGGTCGAGAACACTGAAGCTTTCTTT.

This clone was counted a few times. CDR3 residues: CASSQNQPQHF. CDR3 bases: TGTGCCAGCAGCCAGAATCAGCCCCAGCATTTT. The rearrangement links TRBV28 to TRBJ1-5; D is ambiguous. Trimming took off 6 bases at V and 4 bases at J, with 4 bases between the two ends. This CDR3 is built from 11 residues. CDR1 and CDR2 (germline): MDHEN, SYDVKM. Looking up the rest from reference TRBV28 and TRBJ1-5 gives the full variable domain: DVKVTQSSRYLVKRTGEKVFLECVQDMDHENMFWYRQDPGLGLRLIYFSYDVKMKEKGDIPEGYSVSREKKERFSLILESASTNQTSMYLCASSQNQPQHFGDGTRLSIL.

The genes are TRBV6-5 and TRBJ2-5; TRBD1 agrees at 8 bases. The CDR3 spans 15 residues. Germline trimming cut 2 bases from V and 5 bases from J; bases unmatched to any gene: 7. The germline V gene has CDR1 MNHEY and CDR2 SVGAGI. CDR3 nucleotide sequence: TGTGCCAGCAGTTACACCGAGACAGGGGACGAGACCCAGTACTTC. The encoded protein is CASSYTETGDETQYF.

The CDR3 loop is CASSSGGGRDQPQHF. Written as DNA, the CDR3 is TGTGCCAGCAGCTCGGGAGGCGGTCGCGATCAGCCCCAGCATTTT. The chain employs TRBV5-4 and TRBJ1-5; no clear D. The CDR3 consists of 15 residues. The germline V gene encodes CDR1 SGHNT and CDR2 YYREEE (reference sequence). V lost 3 bases and J 5 bases, leaving 15 bases between the germline ends.

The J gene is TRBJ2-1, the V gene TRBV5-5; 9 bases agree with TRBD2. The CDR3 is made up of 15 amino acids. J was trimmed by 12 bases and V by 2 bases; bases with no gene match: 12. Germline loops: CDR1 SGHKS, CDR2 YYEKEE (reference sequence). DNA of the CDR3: TGTGCCAGCAGCTTAACTAGCGGGCCGGAGGGCGGGCAGTTCTTC. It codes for CASSLTSGPEGGQFF.

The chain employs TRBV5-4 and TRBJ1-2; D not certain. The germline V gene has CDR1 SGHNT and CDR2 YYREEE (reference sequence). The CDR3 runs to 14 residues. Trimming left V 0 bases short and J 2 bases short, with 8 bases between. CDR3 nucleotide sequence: TGTGCCAGCAGCTTGGGCCCAGAAAACTATGGCTACACCTTC. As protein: CASSLGPENYGYTF.